Below, 8 T cell receptor beta chains from the same sample are listed, as sequenced in a study of metastatic and nonmetastatic thyroid tumors. Each patient went into thyroid surgery without having received any treatment. With MiXCR, TCRdb called clones anew from the PCR reads. In the table there are 45,000 to 65,000 clones, around a sixth of which are singletons. Specimen: blood. The receptors stem from a female donor with papillary thyroid cancer or a benign thyroid nodule (not recorded which). Some clones in this sample may be carry-over from other donors' samples.

The rearrangement links TRBV20-1 to TRBJ2-5; TRBD2 aligns across 7 bases. Per germline, CDR1 DFQATT and CDR2 SNEGSKA (reference sequence). Unmatched junction bases numbered 11, after V lost 6 bases and J lost 4 bases. The CDR3 length is 14 residues. In nucleotides, the CDR3 is TGCAGTGCAAAACCGTTTTCGGGGGGAGAGACCCAGTACTTC. Its translation: CSAKPFSGGETQYF.

Ten or more counts support this clone. This chain joins TRBV7-3 and TRBJ2-1; 7 nucleotides match TRBD1. Germline V gene sequence: CDR1 SGHTA, CDR2 FQGTGA. This CDR3 is built from 14 residues. V dropped 4 bases and J dropped 8; count of bases not matched to a gene: 8. The CDR3 coding sequence is TGTGCCAGCAGCTCCCCGGACAGGAGCGATGAGCAGTTCTTC. This codes for CASSSPDRSDEQFF.

Comment on this clone: At one end the junction does not follow the germline gene, possibly because of a read error. The CDR3 DNA is TGTGCCAGCAGCTCTTACAGTGGCTCTGGGGCCGACGTCCTGACTTTC. It codes for CASSSYSGSGADVLTF. The chain employs TRBV7-8 and TRBJ2-6, with a possible D match to TRBD1 (5 bases). The CDR3 totals 16 residues. Looked up from germline, CDR1 is SGHVS and CDR2 is FQNEAQ.

This clone was counted at least ten times. This may be a read error, as it is one base from a much larger clone. The chain employs TRBV10-2 and TRBJ2-7; 9 nucleotides align to TRBD1. The CDR3 spans 16 residues. Germline V gene data show CDR1 as WSHSY and CDR2 as SAAADI. CDR3 protein: CAGSEQGAGLAYEQYF. DNA of the CDR3: TGCGCCGGCAGTGAACAGGGGGCAGGACTAGCCTACGAGCAGTACTTC.

This clone was observed at least ten times. The J gene is TRBJ2-3, the V gene TRBV29-1; weak D call: TRBD1 (5 bases). The V gene lost 4 bases and the J gene lost 2 bases, with 7 bases spanning the gap. This CDR3 is built from 12 residues. CDR1 is SQVTM and CDR2 is ANQGSEA in the germline V gene. The CDR3 loop is CSVARDTDTQYF. In DNA, the CDR3 is TGCAGCGTTGCCAGGGACACAGATACGCAGTATTTT.

This clone is medium-sized (0.01 to 0.1%) by share. V and J are TRBV3-1 and TRBJ1-2; the match to TRBD1 covers 9 bases. The V gene end was trimmed by 3 bases and the J gene end by 4 bases; junction bases not matched to a gene: 9. From germline, CDR1 is LGHDT and CDR2 YNNKEL (reference sequence). There are 16 residues in the CDR3. CDR3 in amino acids: CASSQGTGRQGYGYTF. The CDR3, as DNA: TGTGCCAGCAGCCAGGGGACAGGGCGGCAAGGCTATGGCTACACCTTC.

V gene TRBV10-3 combines with J gene TRBJ2-7; maybe TRBD2 (5 bases). Germline V lookup: CDR1 ENHRY, CDR2 SYGVKD. The V end lost 2 bases, the J end lost 0 bases, and 14 bases lay between the germline ends. The CDR3 runs to 16 residues. The CDR3 coding sequence is TGTGCCATCAGTGAGCCCGGGTGTACTAGCTCCTACGAGCAGTACTTC. Translation gives CAISEPGCTSSYEQYF.

This clone was counted only a few times. This rearrangement joins TRBV28 to TRBJ1-5; a weak D match, TRBD1 (6 bases). The germline CDR1 and CDR2 sequences are MDHEN and SYDVKM. This CDR3 contains 14 residues. V gave up 6 bases and J gave up 7 bases, with 16 bases separating them. The CDR3 nucleotides are TGTGCCAGCAGGGGGCAAGGGGGAGGACAGCCCCAGCATTTT. Translating gives CASRGQGGGQPQHF.